The 20 T cell receptor beta chains in this list originate from one sample, sequenced in a study of molecular identifiers for immune sequencing clone quantification. In TCRdb, the PCR reads were re-called with MiXCR into one record per CDR3 protein. The table includes more than 550,000 distinct CDR3 sequences, roughly 27% detected once. Sample: naive CD8+ T cells from blood, with Jurkat cell RNA spiked in. As for subset: FACS-sorted CD8+CD4-CCR7+CD45RA+ naive T cells. The receptors come from a human donor in good health. Some libraries in this study had Jurkat cell RNA spiked in.

This clonotype showed up many times. Written as DNA, the CDR3 is TGTGCCAGCAGTTACTCGAAAGGCTATGGCTACACCTTC. Encoded protein: CASSYSKGYGYTF. This chain joins TRBV6-5 and TRBJ1-2; D is ambiguous. Trimming stripped 0 bases from V and 4 bases from J, with 6 bases between. CDR3 length: 13 amino acids. CDR1 MNHEY and CDR2 SVGAGI come from the germline V gene.

This clonotype appeared many times. The chain combines TRBV6-6 with TRBJ2-1; D uncertain. V lost 0 bases and J 7 bases, leaving 7 bases between the germline ends. Germline CDR1 and CDR2: MNHNY and SVGAGI (reference sequence). The CDR3 runs 13 residues. DNA of the CDR3: TGTGCCAGCAGTTACTCAAACGGGAATGAGCAGTTCTTC. Its protein product is CASSYSNGNEQFF.

With regard to this clonotype: This may arise from a read error, as a much more abundant clone is one base away. The chain links TRBV15 to TRBJ1-1, with a possible D match to TRBD1 (6 bases). The CDR3 extends over 15 amino acids. Germline V gene lookup returns CDR1 LNHNV and CDR2 YYDKDF (reference sequence). V lost 8 bases, J lost 3 bases, and 19 bases lay in between. CDR3 sequence (DNA): TGTGCCACCGGACAGAATCCTCTTATGGACACTGAAGCTTTCTTT. Translated, it gives CATGQNPLMDTEAFF.

This clonotype was found many times. V gene TRBV12-3 or TRBV12-4 combines with J gene TRBJ2-1; TRBD2 matches 10 bases. V dropped 5 bases and J dropped 8; count of bases not matched to a gene: 9. This CDR3 comprises 15 residues. CDR3 loop: CASSLGTSAGDEQFF. Written as DNA, the CDR3 is TGTGCCAGCAGTCTAGGGACTAGCGCTGGCGATGAGCAGTTCTTC.

This clonotype was counted at least ten times. The genes are TRBV12-3 or TRBV12-4 and TRBJ2-7; D gene ambiguous. The CDR3 loop spans 14 amino acids. Between the trimmed V and J ends, which lost 7 bases and 2 bases, there was a span of 15 bases. For the CDR3, the DNA is TGTGCCAGCACCAACTGGGCGGCAGCCTACGAGCAGTACTTC. Amino acids: CASTNWAAAYEQYF.

This clonotype was counted at least ten times. The chain combines TRBV6-5 with TRBJ2-5, with D possibly matching TRBD2 (7 bases). There are 16 residues in the CDR3. Per germline, CDR1 MNHEY and CDR2 SVGAGI. V dropped 0 bases and J dropped 0 bases, with 11 bases sitting between them. The CDR3 DNA is TGTGCCAGCAGTTACTCAGGGGGGGGGTACCAAGAGACCCAGTACTTC. Its protein is CASSYSGGGYQETQYF.

The chain recombines TRBV7-8 with TRBJ2-3, with D maybe TRBD2 (6 bases). Deletions cut 4 bases from V and 7 bases from J, with 15 bases between. Germline V CDR1 and CDR2: SGHVS, FQNEAQ. The CDR3 extends over 14 amino acids. The CDR3 loop is CASSSLGGRYTQYF. CDR3 sequence (DNA): TGTGCCAGCAGCTCGCTGGGAGGCAGGTATACGCAGTATTTT.

The CDR3 reads CASSGQGAGNEQFF. The CDR3 DNA sequence: TGTGCCAGCAGTGGACAGGGGGCGGGGAATGAGCAGTTCTTC. The chain recombines TRBV25-1 with TRBJ2-1; 10 bases are a match to TRBD1. In germline, CDR1 is MGHDK, CDR2 SYGVNS. The trim removed 4 bases at V and 7 bases at J, leaving 4 bases unmatched. The CDR3 consists of 14 residues.

This clonotype was counted between two and nine times. This may stem from a read error, because a much larger clone lies one nucleotide away. The chain carries TRBV7-9 and TRBJ2-3; 11 bases are a match to TRBD2. In germline, CDR1 is SEHNR, CDR2 FQNEAQ (reference sequence). The CDR3 has 18 residues. The CDR3 DNA reads TGTGTCAGCAGCCCCCTAGGGTCGACTAGCGGGGTACTAGATACGCAGTATTTT. It specifies CVSSPLGSTSGVLDTQYF.

V is TRBV27 and J is TRBJ2-2, with D hard to call. The CDR3 runs to 13 residues. Trimming took off 3 bases at V and 6 bases at J, with 8 bases between the two ends. In germline, CDR1 is MNHEY, CDR2 SMNVEV (reference sequence). CDR3 coding DNA: TGTGCCAGCAGTTTTAAGTTCGCCGGGGAGCTGTTTTTT. It yields the protein CASSFKFAGELFF.

The CDR3 region is CASSDWGALNTEAFF. The CDR3, as DNA: TGCGCCAGCAGTGATTGGGGGGCACTGAACACTGAAGCTTTCTTT. The rearrangement joins TRBV10-2 to TRBJ1-1, with D possibly TRBD1 on 6 matching bases. This CDR3 region has 15 residues. Germline lookup yields CDR1 WSHSY and CDR2 SAAADI. Between the trimmed V and J ends, which lost 3 bases and 0 bases, there was a span of 11 bases.

The table lists this clonotype with a few counts. The junction differs from germline at one of its ends, possibly a read error. The chain has TRBV5-6 and TRBJ2-7; no clear D gene. CDR1 and CDR2 from the germline V gene are SGHDT and YYEEEE. The CDR3 length is 14 residues. CDR3 sequence reads: CASSLWTSFYVQYF. The CDR3 DNA follows: TGTGCCAGCAGCTTGTGGACCTCTTTTTACGTGCAGTACTTC.

The chain recombines TRBV6-5 with TRBJ2-1, with D perhaps TRBD2 (5 bases). Germline V gene lookup returns CDR1 MNHEY and CDR2 SVGAGI. V gave up 0 bases and J gave up 0 bases, with 9 bases separating them. The CDR3 is made up of 16 amino acids. CDR3 bases: TGTGCCAGCAGTTACTCATATGGGAGCTCCTACAATGAGCAGTTCTTC. This sequence encodes CASSYSYGSSYNEQFF.

In the case of this clonotype: Since a much larger clone is just one base distant, this may be a read error. J is TRBJ2-7 and V is TRBV7-9; perhaps TRBD1 as D (6 bases). Trimming took 0 bases from V and 5 from J, leaving 17 bases between them. The CDR3 runs to 16 residues. The germline V gene has CDR1 SEHNR and CDR2 FQNEAQ (reference sequence). The CDR3 loop reads CASSLAGAGAIHEQYF. The CDR3 DNA sequence: TGTGCCAGCAGCTTAGCGGGGGCAGGTGCGATCCACGAGCAGTACTTC.

This chain connects TRBV24-1 to TRBJ2-1, with a possible D match to TRBD1 (6 bases). The CDR3 spans 14 residues. CDR1 and CDR2 (germline): KGHDR, SFDVKD. The V end was cut by 5 bases, the J end by 3 bases, with 10 bases between. CDR3 in DNA: TGTGCCACCAGTGCCAGGGGCCTCTACAATGAGCAGTTCTTC. It specifies CATSARGLYNEQFF.

The V call is TRBV10-2, the J call TRBJ2-3, with 12 bases identical to TRBD2. V lost 4 bases, J lost 6 bases, and 5 bases stayed unmatched. This CDR3 contains 15 residues. The germline CDR1 and CDR2 sequences are WSHSY and SAAADI. The CDR3 DNA is TGCGCCAGCAGTGGGACTAGCGGGGCGTGGGATACGCAGTATTTT. Its translation: CASSGTSGAWDTQYF.

This clonotype was observed at least ten times. V is TRBV29-1 and J is TRBJ1-1; D is uncertain. The germline CDR1 and CDR2 sequences are SQVTM and ANQGSEA. This CDR3 comprises 8 residues. V gave up 4 bases and J gave up 11 bases, with 5 bases separating them. As DNA, the CDR3 is TGCAGCGTTGGGTCGGCTTTCTTT. This translates into CSVGSAFF.

Points on this clonotype: A single base separates this from a much larger clone, so it may be a read error. This sequence joins TRBV29-1 and TRBJ2-7, with TRBD2 identical over 7 bases. The V gene's germline CDR1 is SQVTM and CDR2 ANQGSEA. Trimming at V came to 1 base and at J to 6 bases, leaving 3 bases not matched to a gene. The CDR3 is 12 residues long. CDR3 loop: CSVEGGSREQYF. CDR3 bases: TGCAGCGTTGAAGGCGGGAGCCGCGAGCAGTACTTC.

This clonotype was counted ten times or more. V gene TRBV5-1 combines with J gene TRBJ1-3; TRBD1 might be the D (5 bases). V lost 3 bases and J lost 0, with 7 bases in between. This CDR3 is 14 amino acids long. The germline gives CDR1 SGHRS, CDR2 YFSETQ. The DNA for the CDR3 is TGCGCCAGCAGCTACGACAGCTCTGGAAACACCATATATTTT. Translation gives CASSYDSSGNTIYF.

This clonotype was counted between two and nine times. This chain uses TRBV30 with TRBJ1-6; D is ambiguous. V was trimmed by 0 bases and J by 10 bases, leaving 13 bases between them. Germline assignment: CDR1 GTSNPN and CDR2 SVGIG (reference sequence). The length of the CDR3 is 14 residues. The CDR3 sequence is CAWSVNHLESPLHF. The CDR3 bases are TGTGCCTGGAGTGTAAATCATCTAGAGTCACCCCTCCACTTT.